This TCR beta chain comes out of a study of T-cell memory formation after mild COVID-19. Overall study results and limits: Cross-reactive memory apparently joined, as some responding clones appeared in pre-infection memory. Those CD4+ clones that contracted were mainly in CM and EM (CD8+ ones in EMRA).

With regard to this clonotype: Its antigen is still unknown.

5'RACE primed at constant segments yielded TCR alpha and TCR beta cDNA libraries bearing sample barcodes and UMIs. MiXCR, run by TCRdb on the 5' RACE reads, gives a single entry per CDR3 protein. The data show 450,000 to 650,000 distinct CDR3 sequences, roughly 18% seen once. The V and J ends lost 3 bases and 4 bases, in that order; junction bases with no gene match: 10. The CDR3 is 17 residues long. CDR1 SGHTA and CDR2 FQGTGA come from the germline V gene. The receptor's source is an adult woman who had mild COVID-19 (a few samples of this study predate the infection). Cell type and time point are not known. The sample comprised PBMCs or a T cell subset sorted from them (not recorded which). The chain has TRBV7-3 and TRBJ2-3; 10 bases fit TRBD2. CDR3 region: CASSLRPSGGISDTQYF. In DNA, the CDR3 is TGTGCCAGCAGCTTGAGACCTAGCGGGGGTATTTCAGATACGCAGTATTTT.